Below, one T cell receptor beta chain is given with its context. The entry originates in a study of blood T cell repertoires in COVID-19. Study-level background: The United States, Italy and Spain supplied acute and convalescent COVID-19 samples. PBMCs, B-cell-depleted T cells, or T cells provided the cDNA or gDNA that made up the material.

The germline CDR1 and CDR2 sequences are SEHNR and FQNEAQ (reference sequence). This CDR3 region has 15 residues. Germline trimming cut 4 bases from V and 4 bases from J; bases unmatched to any gene: 6. Per the original methods: Estimation of nucleated cell counts relied on the amplification of reference gene primers. Produced via immunoSEQ multiplex PCR; TCRdb's table is partial and in-frame only. Clone size and the V and J calls come from that table; the DNA yielded D and trimming. Of approximately 100,000 clones detected, approximately 81% appear once; the ten largest clones hold 35% to 40%. The material sequenced was peripheral blood. The TCR originated in a man older than 75 with acute or convalescent COVID-19. The chain recombines TRBV7-9 with TRBJ2-2, with TRBD2 identical over 7 bases. The CDR3 DNA reads as TGTGCCAGCAGCTCCCAGGGAGGGGTCACCGGGGAGCTGTTTTTT. It translates to CASSSQGGVTGELFF.